This TCR beta chain is from a study of CD8 T cells in ankylosing spondylitis. This clonotype appeared a few times. TCRdb recomputed calls from the 5' RACE reads with MiXCR, one row per CDR3 protein. This table has approximately 250,000 distinct CDR3 sequences, less than 9.5% appearing once. CDR3 size: 14 residues. CDR1 is DFQATT, CDR2 SNEGSKA, per germline (reference sequence). V lost 6 bases to trimming and J lost 0 bases, with 15 bases between them. The chain uses TRBV20-1 and TRBJ2-7; TRBD2 is a possible D gene (6 bases). The specimen was blood, either unsorted or a sorted T cell fraction (not recorded which). This sequence was found in a female donor with ankylosing spondylitis or in good health (not recorded which). CDR3 region: CSAPGGISSYEQYF. CDR3 sequence (DNA): TGCAGTGCACCCGGAGGGATTAGCTCCTACGAGCAGTACTTC.